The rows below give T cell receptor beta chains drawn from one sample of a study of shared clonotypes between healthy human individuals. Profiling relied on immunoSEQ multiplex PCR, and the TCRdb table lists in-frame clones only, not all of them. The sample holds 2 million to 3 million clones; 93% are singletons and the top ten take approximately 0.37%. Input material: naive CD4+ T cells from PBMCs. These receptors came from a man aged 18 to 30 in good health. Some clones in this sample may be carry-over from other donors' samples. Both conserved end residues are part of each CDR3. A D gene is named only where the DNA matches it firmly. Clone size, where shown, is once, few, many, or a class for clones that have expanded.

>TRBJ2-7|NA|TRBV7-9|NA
CASSLAPLYEQYF
TGTGCCAGCAGCTTAGCCCCCTTATACGAGCAGTACTTC
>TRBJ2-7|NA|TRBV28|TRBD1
CASSSGQGYEQYF
TGTGCCAGCAGTTCGGGACAGGGATACGAGCAGTACTTC
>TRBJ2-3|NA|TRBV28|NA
CASIPPQGPGGDTQYF
TGTGCCAGCATCCCCCCGCAGGGTCCCGGAGGAGATACGCAGTATTTT
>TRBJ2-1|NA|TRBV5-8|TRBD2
CASSLFLAGVNEQFF
TGTGCCAGCAGCTTATTTCTAGCGGGAGTGAATGAGCAGTTCTTC
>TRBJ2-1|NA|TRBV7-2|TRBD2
CASSLSASGSHEQFF
TGTGCCAGCAGCTTATCCGCTAGCGGGAGCCATGAGCAGTTCTTC
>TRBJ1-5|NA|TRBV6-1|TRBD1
CATRQGNNQPQHF
TGTGCCACAAGACAGGGCAACAATCAGCCCCAGCATTTT
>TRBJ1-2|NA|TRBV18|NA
CASSPTPQSNYGYTF
TGTGCCAGCTCACCGACACCGCAATCTAACTATGGCTACACCTTC
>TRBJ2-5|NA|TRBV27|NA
CASSFGRQETQYF
TGTGCCAGCAGTTTCGGCAGGCAAGAGACCCAGTACTTC
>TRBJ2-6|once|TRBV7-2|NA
CASSLVSDGANVLTF
TGTGCCAGCAGCTTAGTGTCCGATGGGGCCAACGTCCTGACTTTC
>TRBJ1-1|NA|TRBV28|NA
CASSLGPKDTEAFF
TGTGCCAGCAGTTTGGGGCCCAAGGACACTGAAGCTTTCTTT
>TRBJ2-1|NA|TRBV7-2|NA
CASTRPLGERLYNEQFF
TGTGCCAGCACCCGACCCCTGGGCGAGCGGCTCTACAATGAGCAGTTCTTC
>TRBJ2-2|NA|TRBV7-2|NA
CASSLGRRTGELFF
TGTGCCAGCAGCTTAGGGAGGAGGACCGGGGAGCTGTTTTTT
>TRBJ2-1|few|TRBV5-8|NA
CASSPRGNSLSNEQFF
TGTGCCAGCAGCCCGAGAGGTAATAGCTTGAGCAATGAGCAGTTCTTC
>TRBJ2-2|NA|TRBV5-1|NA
CASSVGIANTGELFF
TGCGCCAGCAGCGTGGGGATCGCGAACACCGGGGAGCTGTTTTTT
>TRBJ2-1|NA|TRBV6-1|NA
CASMTDSYNEQFF
TGTGCCAGCATGACGGACAGCTACAATGAGCAGTTCTTC
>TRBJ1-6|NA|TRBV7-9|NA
CASSFSGGINSPLHF
TGTGCCAGCAGCTTCTCAGGAGGGATTAATTCACCCCTCCACTTT
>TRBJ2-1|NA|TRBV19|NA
CASSLNPSYNEQFF
TGTGCCAGTAGTCTCAACCCCTCCTACAATGAGCAGTTCTTC
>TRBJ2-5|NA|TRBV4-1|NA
CASSQRWKERQETQYF
TGCGCCAGCAGCCAGAGGTGGAAGGAACGCCAAGAGACCCAGTACTTC
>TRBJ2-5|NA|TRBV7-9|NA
CASSLGQGSSETQYF
TGTGCCAGCAGCTTAGGGCAGGGGAGTTCAGAGACCCAGTACTTC
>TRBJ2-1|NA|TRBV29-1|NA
CSVEDLLGTDYNEQFF
TGCAGCGTTGAAGATCTTCTTGGGACTGACTACAATGAGCAGTTCTTC
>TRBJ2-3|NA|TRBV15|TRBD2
CATSRDSGRAGDTQYF
TGTGCCACCAGCAGAGATAGCGGGAGGGCGGGAGATACGCAGTATTTT
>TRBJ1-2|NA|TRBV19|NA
CASSRSAGNYGYTF
TGTGCCAGTAGTAGGTCGGCAGGGAACTATGGCTACACCTTC
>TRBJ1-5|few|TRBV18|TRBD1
CASSSQGADQPQHF
TGTGCCAGCTCGTCTCAGGGGGCCGATCAGCCCCAGCATTTT
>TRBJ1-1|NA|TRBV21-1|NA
CASSSWGGNTEAFF
TGTGCCAGCAGCTCCTGGGGAGGGAACACTGAAGCTTTCTTT
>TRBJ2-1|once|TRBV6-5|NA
CASSYGVTYNEQFF
TGTGCCAGCAGTTACGGGGTAACCTACAATGAGCAGTTCTTC
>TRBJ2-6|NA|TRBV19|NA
CASSRAPRPGANVLTF
TGTGCCAGTAGTCGGGCTCCTAGGCCTGGGGCCAACGTCCTGACTTTC
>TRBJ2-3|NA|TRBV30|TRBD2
CASKVGLAGRDTQYF
TGTGCCTCCAAGGTCGGTCTAGCGGGACGGGATACGCAGTATTTT
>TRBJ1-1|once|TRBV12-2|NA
CASRLAYIDRDGRLAFF
TGTGCAAGTCGCTTAGCCTATATAGACAGGGATGGGAGGCTAGCTTTCTTT
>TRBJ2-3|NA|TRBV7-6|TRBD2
CASSLSGSTDTQYF
TGTGCCAGCAGCCTCAGCGGGAGTACAGATACGCAGTATTTT
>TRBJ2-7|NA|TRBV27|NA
CASSPLSYEQYF
TGTGCCAGCAGTCCCCTCTCCTACGAGCAGTACTTC
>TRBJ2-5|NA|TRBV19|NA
CASSSRPDQETQYF
TGTGCCAGTAGTTCCCGACCAGACCAAGAGACCCAGTACTTC
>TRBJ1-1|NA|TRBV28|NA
CASSKPSNRRSTEAFF
TGTGCCAGCAGTAAACCCTCAAACAGGCGCAGCACTGAAGCTTTCTTT
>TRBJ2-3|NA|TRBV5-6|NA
CASSHIDEVADTQYF
TGTGCCAGCAGCCATATCGACGAGGTGGCAGATACGCAGTATTTT
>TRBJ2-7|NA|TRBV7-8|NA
CASSLGPIVGAGYEQYF
TGTGCCAGCAGCTTAGGCCCGATTGTGGGCGCAGGCTACGAGCAGTACTTC
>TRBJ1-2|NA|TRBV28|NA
CASRSTGQGNYGYTF
TGTGCCAGCAGGTCAACGGGGCAAGGGAACTATGGCTACACCTTC
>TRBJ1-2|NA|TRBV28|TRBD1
CASSLSRGSYGYTF
TGTGCCAGCAGTTTAAGCAGGGGGAGCTATGGCTACACCTTC
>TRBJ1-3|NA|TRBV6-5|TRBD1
CASSSRQGSNTIYF
TGTGCCAGCAGTTCCCGACAGGGGTCGAACACCATATATTTT
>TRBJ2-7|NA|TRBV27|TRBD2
CASSPLLTGGPHEQYF
TGTGCCAGCAGTCCCCTCTTGACGGGAGGGCCCCACGAGCAGTACTTC
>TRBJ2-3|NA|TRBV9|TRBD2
CASSALTSGRYASTDTQYF
TGTGCCAGCAGCGCCTTAACTAGCGGGAGATACGCTAGCACAGATACGCAGTATTTT
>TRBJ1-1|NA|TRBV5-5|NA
CASSSITEAFF
TGTGCCAGCAGCTCAATAACTGAAGCTTTCTTT
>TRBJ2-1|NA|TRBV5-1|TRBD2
CASSWGLAGNYNEQFF
TGCGCCAGCAGTTGGGGACTAGCGGGGAATTACAATGAGCAGTTCTTC
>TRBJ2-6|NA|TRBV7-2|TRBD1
CASWDRNSGANVLTF
TGTGCCAGCTGGGACAGGAACTCTGGGGCCAACGTCCTGACTTTC
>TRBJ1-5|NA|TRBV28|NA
CASSSSHQPQHF
TGTGCCAGCAGTTCCAGTCATCAGCCCCAGCATTTT